This T cell receptor beta chain came from a study of T cell changes during pregnancy in multiple sclerosis. This CDR3 contains 14 residues. Germline assignment: CDR1 LGHNA and CDR2 YSLEER. Germline trimming cut 1 base from V and 2 bases from J; bases unmatched to any gene: 2. TCRdb keeps only in-frame clones here, not all; method: immunoSEQ multiplex PCR. The repertoire holds more than 80,000 clones, with under 95% as singletons. Notes on this clone: Other DNA sequences of this sample code for an identical CDR3.

The chain combines TRBV4-3 with TRBJ2-7; TRBD1 matches 7 bases. The origin of this receptor is a female donor with multiple sclerosis, enrolled in a pregnancy study. The sequenced sample was peripheral blood, obtained before pregnancy. The CDR3 sequence is CASSQGQGAYEQYF. The CDR3 DNA reads as TGCGCCAGCAGCCAAGGGCAGGGGGCCTACGAGCAGTACTTC.